This T cell receptor (beta chain) originates from a study of CD8 T cells in Susac syndrome. Study results and limitations: The study recognized that its TCR sequencing and HLA analysis covered a relatively small number of individuals.

An amount of RNA that ranged from about 0.45 to 1 ug was reverse transcribed with random hexamers. MiXCR, applied by TCRdb to the immunoSEQ multiplex PCR reads, yields one record per CDR3 protein. The data contain approximately 190,000 distinct CDR3 sequences, 80% to 95% of them singletons. A remark on this clonotype: Its matching antigen is unknown.

The authors sequenced TCR beta from blood CD8+ and CD4+ T cells. TEMRA cells were FACS-enriched, with CD8+ and CD4+ T cells isolated negatively. From germline, CDR1 is DFQATT and CDR2 SNEGSKA (reference sequence). The CDR3 is 12 amino acids. Trimming removed 6 bases at V and 7 bases at J, with 13 bases between. The clonotype was recovered from a human donor in good health. The chain has TRBV20-1 and TRBJ1-5; D might be TRBD1 (6 bases). The sequencing input was CD4+ T cells from PBMCs. CDR3 loop: CSAPSGQQPQHF. Here the CDR3 DNA reads TGCAGTGCCCCTAGCGGACAGCAGCCCCAGCATTTT.